This T cell receptor beta chain was found in a study of cytomegalovirus exposure and HLA in healthy donors. Study information: For the approximately 360 genotyped donors, over 80% fell within the Caucasian-associated ancestry cluster. General study points: A later analysis by the authors found several of the most significant clusters apparently linked to common viral pathogens.

The study ran its PCR with 60 Vbeta and 13 Jbeta primers. Methods used by the authors: As a later analysis found, there were around 86 million unique TCR beta chains, of which approximately 10 million were shared. Some clones are missing from TCRdb's copy, which holds only in-frame ones; the method was immunoSEQ multiplex PCR. The V and J calls and clone size come from that table; D and trimming were worked out from the DNA. The sample lists 150,000 to 200,000 clones; around 81% were seen once. A remark on this clone: Its antigen is still unknown. Distinct nucleotide sequences in the sample also encode this CDR3.

Sequenced material: PBMCs. This receptor was taken from a man aged 40-49 years in good health and CMV-seronegative.

Here the CDR3 reads CASSPGSFYEQYF. The CDR3 nucleotides are TGTGCCAGCTCACCAGGGAGTTTCTACGAGCAGTACTTC. The V call is TRBV18, the J call TRBJ2-7; D may be TRBD2 (5 bases). This CDR3 comprises 13 residues. The ends were cut back, 2 bases at V and 3 bases at J, with 8 bases in the middle. Germline CDR1 is KGHSH and CDR2 is LQKENI.